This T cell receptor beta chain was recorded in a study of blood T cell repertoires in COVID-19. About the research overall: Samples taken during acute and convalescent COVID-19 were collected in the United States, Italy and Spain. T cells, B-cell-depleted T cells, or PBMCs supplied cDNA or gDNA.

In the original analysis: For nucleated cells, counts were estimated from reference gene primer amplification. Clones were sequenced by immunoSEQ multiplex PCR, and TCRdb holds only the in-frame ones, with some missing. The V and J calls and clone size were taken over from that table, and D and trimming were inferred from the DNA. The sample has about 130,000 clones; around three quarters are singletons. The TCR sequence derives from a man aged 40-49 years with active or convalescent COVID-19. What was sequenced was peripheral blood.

CDR3 coding DNA: TGTGCCAGCTCACCACAAAGTAGCCCCCAGGGTCAGCCCCAGCATTTT. Amino acids: CASSPQSSPQGQPQHF. The chain employs TRBV18 and TRBJ1-5; perhaps TRBD1 as D (5 bases). CDR1 and CDR2 (germline): KGHSH, LQKENI. This CDR3 region has 16 residues. Trimming shortened V by 1 base and J by 6 bases, and 16 bases separated the two germline ends.